A single sample gave rise to the 7 T cell receptor beta chains below, sequenced in a study of OX40 agonist ivuxolimab in advanced cancers. Sequencing was performed with immunoSEQ multiplex PCR; in TCRdb, only in-frame clones are kept and a portion is missing. The sample lists around 64,000 clones, 80% occurring once. This specimen was CD4+ or CD8+ T cells sorted from blood, taken in a trial of the OX40 agonist ivuxolimab. The receptors here all came from an adult with an advanced solid tumor such as melanoma, head and neck, liver or kidney cancer.

V and J are TRBV7-9 and TRBJ2-7, with D possibly matching TRBD1 (5 bases). From germline, CDR1 is SEHNR and CDR2 FQNEAQ (reference sequence). Trimming stripped 5 bases from V and 3 bases from J, with 17 bases between. The CDR3 sequence is 15 residues long. The chain's CDR3 is CASSRSITGRYEQYF. CDR3 DNA sequence: TGTGCCAGCAGCCGTTCCATCACAGGCCGCTACGAGCAGTACTTC.

This chain connects TRBV11-3 to TRBJ2-1; 12 nucleotides agree with TRBD2. This CDR3 is 15 amino acids long. With 5 bases clipped from V and 4 bases from J, the junction kept 3 bases outside the gene matches. The germline gives CDR1 SGHNT, CDR2 YENEEA. The CDR3 DNA reads TGTGCCAGCAGCGGGCTAGCGGGGGGGTACAATGAGCAGTTCTTC. Translated: CASSGLAGGYNEQFF.

The chain is built from TRBV27 and TRBJ2-3; D may match TRBD1 or TRBD2 (5 bases each). The CDR3 runs 17 residues. Germline CDR1 and CDR2: MNHEY and SMNVEV (reference sequence). V was pared by 4 bases and J by 4 bases, with 21 bases between. The CDR3 loop is CASSSSLWGTASDTQYF. The CDR3 region has the DNA TGTGCCAGCAGTTCCTCTCTTTGGGGGACGGCTTCAGATACGCAGTATTTT.

This clone was counted a single time. The chain uses TRBV9 and TRBJ2-3; D gene ambiguous. CDR1 and CDR2 from the germline V gene are SGDLS and YYNGEE. V was cut by 4 bases and J by 4 bases, with 7 bases left in between. This CDR3 spans 12 amino acids. CDR3 bases: TGTGCCAGCAGCTCCCGATCAGATACGCAGTATTTT. It specifies CASSSRSDTQYF.

V is TRBV30 and J is TRBJ1-1; D not certain. The V end was cut by 4 bases, the J end by 4 bases, with 4 bases between. This CDR3 is 10 amino acids long. Germline CDR1 is GTSNPN and CDR2 is SVGIG (reference sequence). The CDR3 DNA follows: TGTGCCTGGATGGTCACTGAAGCTTTCTTT. Translated: CAWMVTEAFF.

V gene TRBV9 combines with J gene TRBJ2-7, with D perhaps TRBD1 or TRBD2 (5 bases each). The CDR3 consists of 14 residues. From germline, CDR1 is SGDLS and CDR2 YYNGEE. Trimming removed 4 bases at V and 2 bases at J, with 13 bases between. CDR3 sequence reads: CASSPGTVAYEQYF. The CDR3 DNA follows: TGTGCCAGCAGCCCCGGGACGGTGGCCTACGAGCAGTACTTC.

A word on this clone: This sample also contains other DNA sequences that code for the same CDR3. The gene calls are TRBV2 and TRBJ2-5; the D call may be TRBD1 or TRBD2 (6 bases each). CDR1 is SNHLY and CDR2 is FYNNEI in the germline V gene. V lost 6 bases to trimming and J lost 5 bases, with 10 bases between them. CDR3 size: 12 residues. The CDR3 protein is CASSQGRETQYF. The CDR3 bases are TGTGCCAGCAGCCAGGGGAGGGAGACCCAGTACTTC. The full variable domain, its missing parts supplied by reference TRBV2 and TRBJ2-5, is EPEVTQTPSHQVTQMGQEVILRCVPISNHLYFYWYRQILGQKVEFLVSFYNNEISEKSEIFDDQFSVERPDGSNFTLKIRSTKLEDSAMYFCASSQGRETQYFGPGTRLLVL.